A selection of T cell receptor beta chains follows, all from one sample in a study of Ad26.COV2.S vaccination and SARS-CoV-2 variants. This table comes from immunoSEQ multiplex PCR, and its TCRdb copy is limited to in-frame clones, with some not included. This table holds approximately 480,000 clones, around 88% found once. Sequencing was performed on peripheral blood, taken in a trial of Ad26.COV2.S vaccine versus placebo. The receptors were sampled from a person aged 18-60 years who received the Ad26.COV2.S COVID-19 vaccine or a placebo. CDR3s include the opening cysteine and the closing phenylalanine or tryptophan. Each record gives: D gene, V gene, J gene, clone size, CDR3 DNA, CDR3 protein. The D gene is left open where the match is weak. Part of the rows lack a size; the others show once, few, many or a class for expanded clones.

>NA|TRBV6-2/TRBV6-3|TRBJ2-5|NA
TGTGCCAGCAGTTACGGGCTGATTGTAGCTGTACAAGAGACCCAGTACTTC
CASSYGLIVAVQETQYF
>NA|TRBV29-1|TRBJ2-7|NA
TGCAGCGCTAAGACGGGGGTATCCTACGAGCAGTACTTC
CSAKTGVSYEQYF
>NA|TRBV6-5|TRBJ2-7|NA
TGTGCCAGCCGGGCTATATCCTACGAGCAGTACTTC
CASRAISYEQYF
>NA|TRBV9|TRBJ2-2|NA
TGTGCCAGCAGCGTAGGAGTTTGGGGCGGGGAGCTGTTTTTT
CASSVGVWGGELFF
>NA|TRBV7-3|TRBJ2-5|NA
TGTGCCAGCAGCGCCCAGGGAAGGGAAGAGACCCAGTACTTC
CASSAQGREETQYF
>TRBD1|TRBV10-3|TRBJ2-7|NA
TGTGCCATCAGGAATCAGGGGGTCTACGAGCAGTACTTC
CAIRNQGVYEQYF
>NA|TRBV14|TRBJ1-2|NA
TGTGCCAGCAGTCAACTCAACAGGGTCTATGGCTACACCTTC
CASSQLNRVYGYTF
>TRBD1|TRBV30|TRBJ1-6|NA
TGTGCCTGCCACAGGGGACCGGGTTCACCCCTCCACTTT
CACHRGPGSPLHF
>NA|TRBV11-3|TRBJ2-4|NA
TGTGCCAGCAGCTTCGCCTTTGGCCGGGGAAACATTCAGTACTTC
CASSFAFGRGNIQYF
>TRBD1|TRBV7-2|TRBJ1-2|NA
TGTGCCAGCAGCCAGGACGGACAGGCGGGGAACTATGGCTACACCTTC
CASSQDGQAGNYGYTF
>NA|TRBV6-5|TRBJ1-2|NA
TGTGCCAGCACCCACCCGGTAGGGGGTGGCTACACCTTC
CASTHPVGGGYTF
>NA|TRBV7-8|TRBJ1-1|NA
TGTGCCAGCAGCCCGGAGGTTTACACTGAAGCTTTCTTT
CASSPEVYTEAFF
>TRBD2|TRBV4-3|TRBJ2-3|NA
TGCGCCAGCAGCCAAGAGGCTAGCGGGGATAGCACAGATACGCAGTATTTT
CASSQEASGDSTDTQYF
>NA|TRBV2|TRBJ1-5|few
TGTGCCAGCAGTGAGGGGGCGCGAGATCAGCCCCAGCATTTT
CASSEGARDQPQHF
>NA|TRBV19|TRBJ1-3|once
TGTGCCAGTAGTATCCAGGAAAACTCTGGAAACACCATATATTTT
CASSIQENSGNTIYF
>TRBD1|TRBV9|TRBJ1-1|NA
TGTGCCAGCAGCCCCCGACTCGACAGGGGGCCGAACACTGAAGCTTTCTTT
CASSPRLDRGPNTEAFF
>NA|TRBV11-1|TRBJ2-1|NA
TGTGCCAGCAGCCCCACCGGGACACGGACCTACAATGAGCAGTTCTTC
CASSPTGTRTYNEQFF
>NA|TRBV11-2|TRBJ2-7|few
TGTGCCACTCGTTCCCTGCCATATGCCTACGAGCAGTACTTC
CATRSLPYAYEQYF
>TRBD1|TRBV6-5|TRBJ2-7|NA
TGTGCCAGCAGTCGGGGACAGGGGTACGAGCAGTACTTC
CASSRGQGYEQYF
>TRBD2|TRBV5-4|TRBJ2-7|NA
TGTGCCAGCAGCTTTGGACTAGCGAGCTCCTACGAGCAGTACTTC
CASSFGLASSYEQYF
>NA|TRBV20-1|TRBJ1-2|once
TGCAGTGCTAGTAAGGATGGCTACACCTTC
CSASKDGYTF